Reported below is one T cell receptor beta chain. Germline lookup yields CDR1 MNHEY and CDR2 SMNVEV (reference sequence). V shed 6 bases and J 3 bases; nucleotides not matched to a gene: 16. This CDR3 is 17 amino acids long. The source of the sample is a study of cytomegalovirus exposure and HLA in healthy donors. The study ran its PCR with 60 Vbeta and 13 Jbeta primers. The repertoire was sequenced with immunoSEQ multiplex PCR; TCRdb's copy has only in-frame clones and lacks some. The table has more than 200,000 clones, approximately 79% seen once. The sequencing sample was made of PBMCs. The J gene is TRBJ2-7, the V gene TRBV27; TRBD1 agrees at 8 bases. The source is a man younger than 35 in good health and CMV-seronegative. The CDR3 loop is CASSYAPPGTGNYEQYF. The CDR3 DNA reads as TGTGCCAGCAGCTACGCACCCCCTGGGACAGGTAACTACGAGCAGTACTTC.